The source of this T cell receptor (beta chain) is a study of Ad26.COV2.S vaccination and SARS-CoV-2 variants. This clone was seen only a few times. Treatment defined: some 19 received Ad26.COV2.S at low or high dose, single or two shots; a few received placebo; per-sample allocation not given. Samples came from day 63 after the first vaccine or placebo injection. Repertoires were generated with immunoSEQ multiplex PCR, while TCRdb's copy carries only in-frame clones and drops some. The sample lists fewer than 500,000 clones, roughly 91% occurring once. The sample consisted of peripheral blood, taken in a trial of Ad26.COV2.S vaccine versus placebo. This TCR was sampled from a person between 18 and 59 years old who received the Ad26.COV2.S COVID-19 vaccine or a placebo.

The CDR3 coding sequence is TGTGCCAGTAGTAAAGGACAGGGAGGGCAGCCCCAGCATTTT. It is translated as CASSKGQGGQPQHF. This chain connects TRBV19 to TRBJ1-5; 8 positions agree with TRBD1. The CDR3 is made up of 14 amino acids. V dropped 4 bases and J dropped 7; count of bases not matched to a gene: 6. Per germline, CDR1 LNHDA and CDR2 SQIVND (reference sequence).